This TCR beta chain was retrieved from a study of cytomegalovirus exposure and HLA in healthy donors. Study-level results: Equally common other TCR beta chains were less clonally expanded than HLA-associated ones, a later analysis found. Association of a missense DCLRE1C variant with TCR beta V- and J-gene trimming was reported in a later analysis. Cytomegalovirus-associated TCR beta chains were listed, numbering some 180. A later analysis linked around 17,000 TCR beta sequences to HLA alleles at 0.05 false discovery rate.

Germline CDR1 and CDR2: LNHDA and SQIVND (reference sequence). The junction had 6 bases not matched to a gene; V was cut back by 6 bases and J by 7 bases. This CDR3 is 14 amino acids long. The primer mix had 60 Vbeta and 13 Jbeta primers. The method was immunoSEQ multiplex PCR; TCRdb's version includes in-frame clones alone and lacks a portion of them. Of more than 150,000 clones in the sample, approximately 80% were seen once. In regard to this clone: Its antigen is as yet unknown.

This clonotype was sampled from a girl under 18 in good health and CMV-seropositive. This chain uses TRBV19 with TRBJ2-1, with TRBD2 matching 10 bases. The sequencing input was PBMCs. The CDR3 sequence: CASSPSGSTNEQFF. The CDR3 DNA sequence: TGTGCCAGTAGCCCTAGCGGGAGTACGAATGAGCAGTTCTTC.